Below, 21 T cell receptor beta chains from the same sample are listed, as sequenced in a study of OX40 agonist ivuxolimab in advanced cancers. Produced via immunoSEQ multiplex PCR; TCRdb's table is partial and in-frame only. Of over 50,000 clones listed, approximately 84% are singletons. The material sequenced was CD4+ or CD8+ T cells sorted from blood, taken in a trial of the OX40 agonist ivuxolimab. The receptors derive from an adult with an advanced solid tumor such as melanoma, head and neck, liver or kidney cancer.

The chain joins TRBV7-9 to TRBJ1-1; no clear D. CDR1 is SEHNR, CDR2 FQNEAQ, per germline (reference sequence). V lost 0 bases, J lost 4 bases, and 12 bases lay in between. The CDR3 covers 15 residues. The CDR3 here is CASSLAKRVSTEAFF. The CDR3 DNA follows: TGTGCCAGCAGCTTAGCAAAGAGGGTTTCCACTGAAGCTTTCTTT.

The gene calls are TRBV11-1 and TRBJ1-1; 8 nucleotides line up with TRBD1. This CDR3 spans 14 amino acids. Germline CDR1 is SGHAT and CDR2 is FQDESV (reference sequence). V was pared by 3 bases and J by 4 bases, with 4 bases of the junction left unmatched. The CDR3 loop is CASSFGTGITEAFF. CDR3 nucleotide sequence: TGTGCCAGCAGCTTCGGGACAGGCATCACTGAAGCTTTCTTT. Looking up the rest from reference TRBV11-1 and TRBJ1-1 gives the full variable domain: EAEVAQSPRYKITEKSQAVAFWCDPISGHATLYWYRQILGQGPELLVQFQDESVVDDSQLPKDRFSAERLKGVDSTLKIQPAELGDSAMYLCASSFGTGITEAFFGQGTRLTVV.

This chain uses TRBV2 with TRBJ2-7, with D uncertain. Deletions cut 2 bases from V and 4 bases from J, with 9 bases between. Germline assignment: CDR1 SNHLY and CDR2 FYNNEI. This CDR3 has 13 residues. The CDR3 protein is CASSEIADYEQYF. In DNA form, the CDR3 reads TGTGCCAGCAGTGAAATAGCAGATTACGAGCAGTACTTC.

The rearrangement joins TRBV25-1 to TRBJ1-2; D not certain. Germline lookup yields CDR1 MGHDK and CDR2 SYGVNS. This CDR3 is built from 15 residues. The V and J ends lost 7 bases and 0 bases respectively, with 15 bases between them. CDR3 DNA: TGTGCCAGCACCAAAACACAAGGGCCTAACTATGGCTACACCTTC. This sequence encodes CASTKTQGPNYGYTF.

J is TRBJ2-1 and V is TRBV9; unclear D gene. This CDR3 has 12 amino acids. V was pared by 5 bases and J by 7 bases, with 10 bases between. Germline V gene data show CDR1 as SGDLS and CDR2 as YYNGEE. CDR3 coding DNA: TGTGCCAGCAGTTGGGGTACGAATGAGCAGTTCTTC. Encoded protein: CASSWGTNEQFF.

This clone is a singleton in its sample. This chain uses TRBV4-3 with TRBJ1-1, with D hard to call. The germline V gene encodes CDR1 LGHNA and CDR2 YSLEER. The CDR3 is 16 residues long. V was trimmed by 1 base and J by 4 bases, leaving 16 bases between them. CDR3 residues: CASSQVLSHPPTEAFF. CDR3 coding DNA: TGCGCCAGCAGCCAAGTCCTGAGCCATCCACCCACTGAAGCTTTCTTT.

This clone was picked up one time. The chain carries TRBV28 and TRBJ2-3; 8 nucleotides agree with TRBD1. Germline V lookup: CDR1 MDHEN, CDR2 SYDVKM. The CDR3 runs to 14 residues. Unmatched junction bases numbered 1, after V lost 4 bases and J lost 1 base. The CDR3, as DNA: TGTGCCAGCAGTTACAGGGGGGGCACAGATACGCAGTATTTT. This sequence encodes CASSYRGGTDTQYF.

About this clone itself: A read error may account for a junction end that differs from germline. The V call is TRBV7-7, the J call TRBJ2-1, with TRBD1 matching 8 bases. The CDR3 covers 15 residues. Germline V CDR1 and CDR2: SSHAT, FNYEAQ (reference sequence). The CDR3 loop reads CASSFDRGPLNEQFF. Written as DNA, the CDR3 is TGTGCTAGCAGCTTTGACAGGGGACCGCTCAATGAGCAGTTCTTC.

The chain recombines TRBV4-3 with TRBJ2-1; D possibly uses TRBD1 or TRBD2 (5 bases each). V was pared by 3 bases and J by 12 bases, with 18 bases between. The germline gives CDR1 LGHNA, CDR2 YSLEER. This CDR3 contains 14 residues. CDR3 DNA: TGCGCCAGCAGCCACCCAGAGGTGCCGGGGCTGCAGTTCTTC. Translation gives CASSHPEVPGLQFF.

The CDR3 DNA reads TGTGCCATCAGTGAGGGAGATACAGGAGATACGCAGTATTTT. Translated, it gives CAISEGDTGDTQYF. V is TRBV10-3 and J is TRBJ2-3; D is perhaps TRBD1 (5 bases). From germline, CDR1 is ENHRY and CDR2 SYGVKD. The CDR3 is 14 amino acids. V lost 2 bases to trimming and J lost 5 bases, with 11 bases between them.

The chain couples TRBV7-9 to TRBJ1-1, with 10 bases aligning to TRBD1. Trimming at V came to 4 bases and at J to 3 bases, leaving 5 bases not matched to a gene. The CDR3 is 15 amino acids. Germline V gives CDR1 SEHNR, CDR2 FQNEAQ (reference sequence). CDR3 in amino acids: CASSSGQGRDTEAFF. Written as DNA, the CDR3 is TGTGCCAGCAGCTCGGGACAGGGGCGGGACACTGAAGCTTTCTTT.

V is TRBV4-1 and J is TRBJ1-1; D is unclear. CDR1 and CDR2 from the germline V gene are MGHRA and YSYEKL. The CDR3 runs 14 residues. V was shortened by 4 bases and J by 4 bases, with 13 bases between the two germline ends. The CDR3 DNA follows: TGCGCCAGCAGCCTTAGCTCCGGCGGCACTGAAGCTTTCTTT. Its protein is CASSLSSGGTEAFF.

The chain joins TRBV5-1 to TRBJ1-1; tentatively, D is TRBD1 (5 bases). Germline CDR1 and CDR2: SGHRS and YFSETQ. Trimming cost V 4 bases and J 5 bases, with 18 bases left between them. The length of the CDR3 is 15 residues. The CDR3 bases are TGCGCCAGCAGCCCTGCCCCACAGGAGGCTACTGAAGCTTTCTTT. It translates to CASSPAPQEATEAFF.

V gene TRBV4-3 combines with J gene TRBJ2-1, with 7 nucleotides matching TRBD1. Looked up from germline, CDR1 is LGHNA and CDR2 is YSLEER. V trimming: 0 bases; J trimming: 9 bases; junction bases outside the gene matches: 8. The CDR3 totals 15 residues. CDR3 bases: TGCGCCAGCAGCCAAGACAGAGGGACAGTGGGTGAGCAGTTCTTC. Residues: CASSQDRGTVGEQFF.

This clone was picked up a small number of times. The chain has TRBV7-9 and TRBJ1-2; TRBD1 agrees at 8 bases. V was clipped by 4 bases and J by 5 bases; unmatched bases: 9. This CDR3 contains 15 residues. Germline CDR1 and CDR2: SEHNR and FQNEAQ (reference sequence). CDR3 nucleotides: TGTGCCAGCAGCTCGCCAGGACAGGGTCTATATGGCTACACCTTC. Translated, it gives CASSSPGQGLYGYTF.

Only one count was recorded for this clone. CDR3 DNA: TGTGCCAGTAGTTCGGGTCTTGCTTGGAATGAGCAGTTCTTC. This gives the protein CASSSGLAWNEQFF. This chain joins TRBV19 and TRBJ2-1; D uncertain. The V gene's germline CDR1 is LNHDA and CDR2 SQIVND (reference sequence). V lost 5 bases and J 7 bases, leaving 15 bases between the germline ends. The length of the CDR3 is 14 residues.

This clone appeared a single time. The chain joins TRBV4-2 to TRBJ1-5; no clear D. The CDR3 totals 15 residues. The V gene lost 1 base and the J gene lost 1 base, with 8 bases spanning the gap. Germline CDR1 is LGHNA and CDR2 is YNFKEQ. The CDR3 reads CASSQAWGSNQPQHF. The CDR3 nucleotides read TGTGCCAGCAGCCAAGCTTGGGGAAGCAATCAGCCCCAGCATTTT.

The genes are TRBV4-1 and TRBJ2-5; 12 bases map to TRBD1. This CDR3 is 15 amino acids long. With V trimmed by 3 bases and J by 4 bases, 3 bases remained unmatched. Germline CDR1 and CDR2: MGHRA and YSYEKL. CDR3 DNA sequence: TGCGCCAGCAGCCAGGGACAGGGGGCACCAGAGACCCAGTACTTC. Amino acid sequence: CASSQGQGAPETQYF.

This clone was recorded only once. This chain connects TRBV19 to TRBJ1-2, with D maybe TRBD1 (5 bases). Trimming took 5 bases from V and 6 from J, leaving 13 bases between them. The germline V gene has CDR1 LNHDA and CDR2 SQIVND (reference sequence). The CDR3 has 13 amino acids. In DNA form, the CDR3 reads TGTGCCAGTAGTCCGACAGAATCGCATGGCTACACCTTC. This encodes CASSPTESHGYTF.

V usage is TRBV7-9 and J usage is TRBJ1-4; D is uncertain. Germline assignment: CDR1 SEHNR and CDR2 FQNEAQ (reference sequence). The CDR3 consists of 16 residues. Trimming stripped 5 bases from V and 8 bases from J, with 21 bases between. This chain's CDR3 is CASSPPSERDWEKLFF. The CDR3 nucleotides are TGTGCCAGCAGCCCGCCTAGTGAAAGGGATTGGGAAAAACTGTTTTTT.

The genes are TRBV9 and TRBJ1-2; D may be TRBD1 (5 bases). Germline lookup yields CDR1 SGDLS and CDR2 YYNGEE. CDR3 size: 13 residues. Trimming stripped 4 bases from V and 8 bases from J, with 15 bases between. Here the CDR3 DNA reads TGTGCCAGCAGCACCTCCAGGGTCAGGGGCTACACCTTC. Protein product: CASSTSRVRGYTF.